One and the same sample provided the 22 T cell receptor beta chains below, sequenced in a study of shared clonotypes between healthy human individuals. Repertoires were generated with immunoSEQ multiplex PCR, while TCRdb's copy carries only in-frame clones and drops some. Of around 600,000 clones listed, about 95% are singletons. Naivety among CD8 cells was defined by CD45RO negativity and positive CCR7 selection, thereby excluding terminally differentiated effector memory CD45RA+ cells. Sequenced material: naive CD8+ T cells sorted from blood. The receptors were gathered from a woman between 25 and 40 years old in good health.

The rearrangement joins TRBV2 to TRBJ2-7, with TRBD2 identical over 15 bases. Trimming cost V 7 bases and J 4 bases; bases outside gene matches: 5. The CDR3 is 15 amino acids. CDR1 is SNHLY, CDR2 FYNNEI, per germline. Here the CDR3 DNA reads TGTGCCAGCATTTCCGGACTAGCGGGAGGGTACGAGCAGTACTTC. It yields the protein CASISGLAGGYEQYF.

CDR3 DNA sequence: TGTGCCAGCAGCAAGGGGGGAAGGCAGAACATTCAGTACTTC. It codes for CASSKGGRQNIQYF. The gene calls are TRBV28 and TRBJ2-4, with D perhaps being TRBD1 or TRBD2 (6 bases each). CDR3 length equals 14 residues. Germline CDR1 MDHEN, CDR2 SYDVKM. V lost 6 bases and J 7 bases, leaving 16 bases between the germline ends.

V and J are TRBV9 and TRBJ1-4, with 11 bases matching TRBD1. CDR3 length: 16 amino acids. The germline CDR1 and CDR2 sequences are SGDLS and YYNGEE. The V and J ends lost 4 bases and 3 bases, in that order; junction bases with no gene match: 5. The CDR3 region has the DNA TGTGCCAGCAGCATCGGACAGGGGGCCTCTAATGAAAAACTGTTTTTT. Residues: CASSIGQGASNEKLFF. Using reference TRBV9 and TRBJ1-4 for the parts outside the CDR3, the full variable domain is DSGVTQTPKHLITATGQRVTLRCSPRSGDLSVYWYQQSLDQGLQFLIQYYNGEERAKGNILERFSAQQFPDLHSELNLSSLELGDSALYFCASSIGQGASNEKLFFGSGTQLSVL.

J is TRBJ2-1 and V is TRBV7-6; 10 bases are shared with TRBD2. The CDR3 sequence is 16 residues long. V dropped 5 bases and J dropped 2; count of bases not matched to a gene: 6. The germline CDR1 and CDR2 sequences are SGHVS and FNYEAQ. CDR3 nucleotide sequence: TGTGCCAGCAGCCCCCCTAGCGGGAGCGCCTACAATGAGCAGTTCTTC. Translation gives CASSPPSGSAYNEQFF.

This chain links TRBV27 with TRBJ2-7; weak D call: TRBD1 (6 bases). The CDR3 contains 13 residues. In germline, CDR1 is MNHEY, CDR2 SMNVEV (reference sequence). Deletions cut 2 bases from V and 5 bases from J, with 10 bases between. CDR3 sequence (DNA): TGTGCCAGCAGTTTAGCACAGGGCAACGAGCAGTACTTC. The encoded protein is CASSLAQGNEQYF.

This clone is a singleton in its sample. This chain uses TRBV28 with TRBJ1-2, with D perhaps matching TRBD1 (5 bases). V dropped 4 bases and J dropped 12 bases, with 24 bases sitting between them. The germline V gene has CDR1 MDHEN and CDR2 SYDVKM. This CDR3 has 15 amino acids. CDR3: CASSYAQGPLAPNTF. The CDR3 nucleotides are TGTGCCAGCAGTTACGCCCAGGGCCCCCTAGCCCCAAACACCTTC.

CDR3 DNA sequence: TGTGCCAGCAGTTTATACGGGATCTACAATGAGCAGTTCTTC. This sequence encodes CASSLYGIYNEQFF. V gene TRBV28 combines with J gene TRBJ2-1, with a possible D match to TRBD2 (5 bases). Germline V gene data show CDR1 as MDHEN and CDR2 as SYDVKM. The CDR3 is made up of 14 amino acids. V was pared by 1 base and J by 3 bases, with 7 bases between.

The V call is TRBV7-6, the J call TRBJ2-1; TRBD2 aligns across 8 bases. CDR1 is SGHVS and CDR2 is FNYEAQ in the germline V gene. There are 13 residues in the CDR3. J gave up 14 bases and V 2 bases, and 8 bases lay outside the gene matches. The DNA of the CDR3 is TGTGCCAGCAGCTTAAATCCACAGCGGGAGAAGTTCTTC. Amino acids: CASSLNPQREKFF.

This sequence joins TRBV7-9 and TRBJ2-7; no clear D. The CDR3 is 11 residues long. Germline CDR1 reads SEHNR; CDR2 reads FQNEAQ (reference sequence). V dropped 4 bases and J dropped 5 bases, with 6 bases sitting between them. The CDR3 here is CASSSPHEQYF. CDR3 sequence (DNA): TGTGCCAGCAGCTCCCCACACGAGCAGTACTTC.

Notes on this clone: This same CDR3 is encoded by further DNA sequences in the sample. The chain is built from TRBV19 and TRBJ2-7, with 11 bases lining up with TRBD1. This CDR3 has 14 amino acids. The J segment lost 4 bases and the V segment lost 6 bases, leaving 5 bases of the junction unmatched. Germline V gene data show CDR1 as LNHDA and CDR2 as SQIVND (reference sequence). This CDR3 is CASSAGTGGYEQYF. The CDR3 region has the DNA TGTGCCAGTAGCGCCGGGACAGGGGGTTACGAGCAGTACTTC.

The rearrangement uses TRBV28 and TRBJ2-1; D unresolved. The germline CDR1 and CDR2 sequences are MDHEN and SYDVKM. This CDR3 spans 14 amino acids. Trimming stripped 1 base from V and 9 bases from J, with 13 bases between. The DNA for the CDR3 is TGTGCCAGCAGTTTATATTTAGGGTCAATTGAGCAGTTCTTC. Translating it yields CASSLYLGSIEQFF.

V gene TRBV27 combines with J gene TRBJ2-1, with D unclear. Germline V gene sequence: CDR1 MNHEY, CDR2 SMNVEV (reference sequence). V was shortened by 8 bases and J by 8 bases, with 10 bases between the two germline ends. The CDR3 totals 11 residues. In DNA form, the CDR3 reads TGTGCCAGCGAATATGGGCATGAGCAGTTCTTC. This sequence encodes CASEYGHEQFF.

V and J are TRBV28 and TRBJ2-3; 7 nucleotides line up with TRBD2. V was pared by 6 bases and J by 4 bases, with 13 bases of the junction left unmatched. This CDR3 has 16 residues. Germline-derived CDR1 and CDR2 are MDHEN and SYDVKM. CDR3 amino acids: CASSQVGRESADTQYF. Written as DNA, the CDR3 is TGTGCCAGCAGCCAAGTCGGGCGGGAGTCAGCAGATACGCAGTATTTT.

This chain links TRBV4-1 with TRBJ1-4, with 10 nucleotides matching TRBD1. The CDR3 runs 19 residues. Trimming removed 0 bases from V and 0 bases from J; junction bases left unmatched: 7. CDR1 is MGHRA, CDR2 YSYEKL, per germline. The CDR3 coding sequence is TGCGCCAGCAGCCAAGAAGCGCGGACAGGGGGTCCAACTAATGAAAAACTGTTTTTT. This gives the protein CASSQEARTGGPTNEKLFF.

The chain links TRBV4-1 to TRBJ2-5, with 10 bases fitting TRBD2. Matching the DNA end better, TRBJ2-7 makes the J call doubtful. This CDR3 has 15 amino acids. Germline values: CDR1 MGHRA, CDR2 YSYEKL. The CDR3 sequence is CASSQASGSIHEQYF. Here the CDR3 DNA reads TGCGCCAGCAGCCAAGCTAGCGGGAGTATCCACGAGCAGTACTTC.

The CDR3 DNA follows: TGTGCCAGCAGCTCTAGTTTTCCCTATAGCGGAGGAAAGGCAGATACGCAGTATTTT. Its protein product is CASSSSFPYSGGKADTQYF. The chain uses TRBV7-6 and TRBJ2-3; TRBD2 is a possible D gene (6 bases). Germline V gene lookup returns CDR1 SGHVS and CDR2 FNYEAQ. Trimming left V 4 bases short and J 4 bases short, with 27 bases between. The CDR3 sequence is 19 residues long. Looking up the rest from reference TRBV7-6 and TRBJ2-3 gives the full variable domain: GAGVSQSPRYKVTKRGQDVALRCDPISGHVSLYWYRQALGQGPEFLTYFNYEAQQDKSGLPNDRFSAERPEGSISTLTIQRTEQRDSAMYRCASSSSFPYSGGKADTQYFGPGTRLTVL.

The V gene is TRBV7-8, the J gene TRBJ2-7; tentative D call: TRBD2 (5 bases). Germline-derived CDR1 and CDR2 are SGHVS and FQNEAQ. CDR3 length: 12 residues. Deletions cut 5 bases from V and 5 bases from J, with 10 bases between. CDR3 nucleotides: TGTGCCAGCAGCAGTACCGGGGACGAGCAGTACTTC. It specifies CASSSTGDEQYF.

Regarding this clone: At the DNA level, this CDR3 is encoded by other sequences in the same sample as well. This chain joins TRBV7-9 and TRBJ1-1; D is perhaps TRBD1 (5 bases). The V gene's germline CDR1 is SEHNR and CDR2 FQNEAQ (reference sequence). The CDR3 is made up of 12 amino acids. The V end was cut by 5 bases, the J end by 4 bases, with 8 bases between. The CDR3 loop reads CASSTGGTEAFF. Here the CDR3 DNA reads TGTGCCAGCAGCACAGGAGGCACTGAAGCTTTCTTT. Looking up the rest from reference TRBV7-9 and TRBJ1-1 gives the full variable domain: DTGVSQNPRHKITKRGQNVTFRCDPISEHNRLYWYRQTLGQGPEFLTYFQNEAQLEKSRLLSDRFSAERPKGSFSTLEIQRTEQGDSAMYLCASSTGGTEAFFGQGTRLTVV.

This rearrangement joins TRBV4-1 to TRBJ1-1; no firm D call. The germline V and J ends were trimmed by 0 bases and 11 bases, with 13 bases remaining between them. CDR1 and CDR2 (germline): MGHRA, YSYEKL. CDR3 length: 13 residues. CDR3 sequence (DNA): TGCGCCAGCAGCCAAGATAGGCCCGGATGGGCTTTCTTT. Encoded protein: CASSQDRPGWAFF.

Here the CDR3 DNA reads TGTGCCAGCAGCGGGGGACAGGGCGGCGAGCAGTACTTC. Encoded protein: CASSGGQGGEQYF. The J gene is TRBJ2-7, the V gene TRBV11-2; 9 nucleotides align to TRBD1. The junction had 5 bases not matched to a gene; V was cut back by 5 bases and J by 6 bases. CDR3 size: 13 residues. Germline loops: CDR1 SGHAT, CDR2 FQNNGV. The full variable domain, completed using reference TRBV11-2 and TRBJ2-7, is EAGVAQSPRYKIIEKRQSVAFWCNPISGHATLYWYQQILGQGPKLLIQFQNNGVVDDSQLPKDRFSAERLKGVDSTLKIQPAKLEDSAVYLCASSGGQGGEQYFGPGTRLTVT.

CDR3 in DNA: TGCAGCGTTGAGGGCGAGGGGGCGGAGTATGGCTACACCTTC. This sequence encodes CSVEGEGAEYGYTF. The rearrangement joins TRBV29-1 to TRBJ1-2; 7 bases match TRBD1. The CDR3 has 14 amino acids. Germline V gene lookup returns CDR1 SQVTM and CDR2 ANQGSEA. V gave up 3 bases and J gave up 5 bases; unmatched junction bases: 9.

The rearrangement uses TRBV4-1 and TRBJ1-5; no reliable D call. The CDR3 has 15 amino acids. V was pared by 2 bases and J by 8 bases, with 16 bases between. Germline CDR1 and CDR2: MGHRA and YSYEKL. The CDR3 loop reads CASSQSTVTAEPQHF. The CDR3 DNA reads TGCGCCAGCAGCCAAAGTACAGTTACAGCCGAGCCCCAGCATTTT.